The entry below describes one T cell receptor beta chain. Its cognate antigen has yet to be identified. No much larger clone is present one base from it, and per-base qualities are unavailable. From the germline V gene (reference sequence), CDR1 is PRHDT and CDR2 is FYEKMQ. Relative to germline, V is 2 bases shorter and J is 8 bases shorter, with 10 bases between their ends. The CDR3 spans 13 residues, from the cysteine through the phenylalanine. The retained sequence is limited to the CDR3, 39 bases, with the frame set at the first base. The time point label, as the study defines it: baseline before oral tofacitinib. From alopecia areata patients, peripheral blood was collected along with lesional scalp punch biopsies. PBMCs were isolated by density centrifugation and stained for CD3, CD4 and CD8, and CD4+ and CD8+ T cells were sorted on a FACSAria. This record belongs to a study of CD8+ T cells in alopecia areata (dated by TCRdb to the late 2010s). Broadly, across the study: The treated patients, all with moderate-to-severe alopecia areata, were enrolled in an open-label pilot trial of oral tofacitinib given at 5 to 10 mg twice daily. Patients received tofacitinib for 6 to 18 months and were then followed off drug for 6 months to check for delayed response and recurrence. To study T cell clonal expansion in alopecia areata, the researchers applied high-throughput TCRbeta sequencing to both the C3H/HeJ mouse model and human patients. In humans, TCRbeta sequencing was performed on scalp tissue and on sorted CD4+ and CD8+ peripheral blood T cells from healthy controls and from patients with patchy or totalis/universalis alopecia areata. Biopsies were taken from tofacitinib-treated patients at baseline and at 4 and 24 weeks of treatment, and a later scalp biopsy was taken in several of the tofacitinib-treated patients. Scalp clonality was compared across normal scalp (n=4), patchy alopecia areata scalp (n=8), and alopecia totalis/universalis scalp (n=8). RNA was obtained with the PAXgene miRNA kit for fixed scalp, the miRNeasy kit for PBMCs, and the RNeasy kit for mouse skin. TCRbeta CDR3 regions were amplified by immunoSEQ multiplex PCR using 35 Vbeta forward and 13 Jbeta reverse primers.

Paper-wide results and their limitations: Scalp TCR repertoire analysis is complicated because resident alphabeta T cells in normal human skin are also sequenced, whereas mouse skin is dominated by gammadelta T cells. Compared with normal scalp, lesional scalp, particularly in alopecia totalis/universalis, had higher clonality and more expanded CD8+ clones, which suggests antigenic drive. Shared TCR sequences between patients were less evident than in mice, which may be partly attributable to HLA diversity in the patient population.

The library came from the immunoSEQ multiplex PCR assay. RNA was extracted from all samples and reverse transcribed into cDNA as template for TCR sequencing. SuperScript III was used to make first-strand cDNA, primed with a 2:1 mix of oligo-dT and random hexamers. A synthetic immune receptor repertoire was used to measure amplification bias, and any remaining bias was corrected computationally. The study's own analysis went as follows. Raw reads were preprocessed for error removal, and CDR3 was defined according to IMGT conventions as running from the conserved cysteine to phenylalanine. Clonality was calculated as 1 minus Shannon entropy normalized by log2 of the number of productive unique TCRs. Scalp TCRbeta sequences were cross-referenced with sorted blood CD4 and CD8 repertoires so that the CD4 or CD8 identity of scalp clones could be inferred. TCRdb re-hosts the immuneACCESS table, in-frame sequences only. Its copies lack some clones; in the studies checked, an unresolved V gene accounts for under half of them, and the cause for the rest is not known. V, J and clone size derive from that table, while D and trimming were established from the DNA sequence. The sample yields approximately 180,000 clones; about 67% were counted once. About an eighth of the sample comes from the top ten.

The sequence joins TRBV13 to TRBJ2-4; TRBD2 could be the D gene, as 6 bases match. The source material was CD8+ T cells sorted from blood, sampled at week 0. This sequence originates from a human donor with alopecia areata. The DNA reads TGTGCCAGCAGCTTATTAGGAGGGTACATTCAGTACTTC. Translated, this is CASSLLGGYIQYF.